This TCR beta chain was found in a study of T cell repertoires in cytomegalovirus infection. About the research overall: Signatures in public TCR beta sequences pointed to both CMV infection and matching HLA type.

V lost 6 bases and J lost 5; bases outside the gene matches: 13. This CDR3 contains 15 residues. The germline V gene encodes CDR1 MNHEY and CDR2 SMNVEV (reference sequence). TCRdb passed the reads through MiXCR, listing each CDR3 protein once. The sample carries some 450,000 distinct CDR3 sequences, approximately 33% recorded once. A note on this clonotype: Its antigen is not identified.

Study-wide points: There were carriers of CMV plus the relevant HLA, and cumulative public TCR beta family frequency identified them.

The sample comprised PBMCs. The rearrangement joins TRBV27 to TRBJ2-7, with TRBD1 identical over 7 bases. This TCR was sampled from a human donor in good health (CMV status not recorded). Some clones in this sample may be carry-over from other donors' samples. The CDR3 region is CASSPLRTGGNEQYF. As DNA, the CDR3 is TGTGCCAGCAGCCCGCTCCGGACAGGCGGTAACGAGCAGTACTTC.